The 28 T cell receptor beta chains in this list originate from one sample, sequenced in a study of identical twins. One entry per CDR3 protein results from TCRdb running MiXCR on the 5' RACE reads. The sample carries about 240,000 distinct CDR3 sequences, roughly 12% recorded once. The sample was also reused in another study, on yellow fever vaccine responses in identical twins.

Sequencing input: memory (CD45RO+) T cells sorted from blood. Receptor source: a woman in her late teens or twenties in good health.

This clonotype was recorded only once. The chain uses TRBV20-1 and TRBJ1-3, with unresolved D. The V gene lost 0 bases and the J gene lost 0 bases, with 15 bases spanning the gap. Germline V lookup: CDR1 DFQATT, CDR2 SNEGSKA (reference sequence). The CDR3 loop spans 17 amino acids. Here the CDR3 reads CSARDRVGPSSGNTIYF. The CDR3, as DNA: TGCAGTGCTAGAGATAGAGTCGGTCCGTCCTCTGGAAACACCATATATTTT.

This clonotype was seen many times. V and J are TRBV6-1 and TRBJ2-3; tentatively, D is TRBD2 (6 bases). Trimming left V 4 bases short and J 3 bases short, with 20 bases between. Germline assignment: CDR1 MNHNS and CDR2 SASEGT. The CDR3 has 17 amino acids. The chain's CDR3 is CASSVSLGLAKTDTQYF. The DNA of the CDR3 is TGTGCCAGCAGTGTCTCTCTTGGCCTAGCGAAAACAGATACGCAGTATTTT.

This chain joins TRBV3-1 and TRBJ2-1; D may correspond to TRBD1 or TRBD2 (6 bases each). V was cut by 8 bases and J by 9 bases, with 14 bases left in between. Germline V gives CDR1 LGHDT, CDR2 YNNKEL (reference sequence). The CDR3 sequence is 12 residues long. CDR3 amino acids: CASGVGGGEQFF. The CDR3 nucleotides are TGTGCCAGCGGCGTGGGGGGCGGTGAGCAGTTCTTC.

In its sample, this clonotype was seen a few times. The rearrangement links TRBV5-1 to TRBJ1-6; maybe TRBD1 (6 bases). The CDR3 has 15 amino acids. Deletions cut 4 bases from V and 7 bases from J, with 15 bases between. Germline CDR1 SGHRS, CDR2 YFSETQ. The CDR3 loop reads CASSPSQGGNSPLHF. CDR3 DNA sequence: TGCGCCAGCAGCCCATCACAGGGTGGGAATTCACCCCTCCACTTT.

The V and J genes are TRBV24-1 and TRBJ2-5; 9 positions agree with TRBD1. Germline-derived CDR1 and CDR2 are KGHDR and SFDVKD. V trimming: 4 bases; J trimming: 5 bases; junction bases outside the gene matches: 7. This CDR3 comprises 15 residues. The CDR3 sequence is CATSEHDRGRETQYF. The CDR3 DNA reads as TGTGCCACCAGTGAGCATGACAGGGGGAGGGAGACCCAGTACTTC.

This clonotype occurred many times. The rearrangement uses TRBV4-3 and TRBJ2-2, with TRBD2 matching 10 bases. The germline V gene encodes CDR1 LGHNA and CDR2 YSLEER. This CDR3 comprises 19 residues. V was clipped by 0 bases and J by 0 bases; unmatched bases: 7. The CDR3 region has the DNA TGCGCCAGCAGCCAAGATCTACTAGCGGGGTCCTCGAACACCGGGGAGCTGTTTTTT. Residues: CASSQDLLAGSSNTGELFF.

This CDR3 reads CASSGKDRGFSTDTQYF. CDR3 bases: TGTGCCAGCAGTGGGAAGGACAGGGGGTTTAGCACAGATACGCAGTATTTT. This chain joins TRBV25-1 and TRBJ2-3, with 10 bases aligning to TRBD1. Per germline, CDR1 MGHDK and CDR2 SYGVNS. The CDR3 loop spans 17 amino acids. V shed 4 bases, J shed 0 bases, and the junction held 7 bases outside the gene matches.

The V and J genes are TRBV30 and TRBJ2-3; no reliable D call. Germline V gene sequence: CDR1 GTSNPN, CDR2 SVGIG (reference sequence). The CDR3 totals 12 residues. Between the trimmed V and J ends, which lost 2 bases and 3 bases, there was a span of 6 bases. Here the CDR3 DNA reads TGTGCCTGGAGTCCCACTACAGATACGCAGTATTTT. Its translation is CAWSPTTDTQYF. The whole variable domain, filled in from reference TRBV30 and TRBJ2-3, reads SQTIHQWPATLVQPVGSPLSLECTVEGTSNPNLYWYRQAAGRGLQLLFYSVGIGQISSEVPQNLSASRPQDRQFILSSKKLLLSDSGFYLCAWSPTTDTQYFGPGTRLTVL.

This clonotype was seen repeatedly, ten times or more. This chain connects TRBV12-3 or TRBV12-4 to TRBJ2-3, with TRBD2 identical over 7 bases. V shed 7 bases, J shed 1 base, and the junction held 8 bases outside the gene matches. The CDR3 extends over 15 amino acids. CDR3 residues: CASTLKRGRTDTQYF. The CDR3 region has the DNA TGTGCCAGCACCCTGAAGCGGGGTCGCACAGATACGCAGTATTTT.

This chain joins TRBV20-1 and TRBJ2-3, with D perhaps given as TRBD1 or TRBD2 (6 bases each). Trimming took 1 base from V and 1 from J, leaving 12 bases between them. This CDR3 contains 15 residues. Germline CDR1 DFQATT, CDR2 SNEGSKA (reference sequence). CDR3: CSARGRGPGTDTQYF. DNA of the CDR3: TGCAGTGCTAGAGGTCGGGGGCCAGGCACAGATACGCAGTATTTT.

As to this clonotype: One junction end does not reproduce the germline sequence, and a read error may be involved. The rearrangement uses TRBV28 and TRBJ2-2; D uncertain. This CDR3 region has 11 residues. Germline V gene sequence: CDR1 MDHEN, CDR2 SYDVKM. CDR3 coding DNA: TGTGCCAGCAGTTCCTCCGGGCAGCTGTTTTTT. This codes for CASSSSGQLFF.

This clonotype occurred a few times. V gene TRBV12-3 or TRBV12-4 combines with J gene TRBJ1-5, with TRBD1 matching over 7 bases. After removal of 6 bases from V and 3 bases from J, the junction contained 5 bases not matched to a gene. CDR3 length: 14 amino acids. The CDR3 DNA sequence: TGTGCCAGCAGGCCGACAGGGTACAATCAGCCCCAGCATTTT. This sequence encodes CASRPTGYNQPQHF.

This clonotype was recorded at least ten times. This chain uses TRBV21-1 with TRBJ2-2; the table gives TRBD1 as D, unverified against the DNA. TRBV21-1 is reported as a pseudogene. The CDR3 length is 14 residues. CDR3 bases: TGTGCCAGCAGCAGGACAGCGAACACCGGGGAGCTGTTTTTT. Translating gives CASSRTANTGELFF.

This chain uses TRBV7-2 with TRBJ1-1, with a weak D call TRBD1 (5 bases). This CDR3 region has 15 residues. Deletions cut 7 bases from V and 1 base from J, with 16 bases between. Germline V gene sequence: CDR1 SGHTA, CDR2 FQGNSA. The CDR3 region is CASNTFQGKNTEAFF. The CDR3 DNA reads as TGTGCCAGCAATACTTTCCAGGGAAAGAACACTGAAGCTTTCTTT.

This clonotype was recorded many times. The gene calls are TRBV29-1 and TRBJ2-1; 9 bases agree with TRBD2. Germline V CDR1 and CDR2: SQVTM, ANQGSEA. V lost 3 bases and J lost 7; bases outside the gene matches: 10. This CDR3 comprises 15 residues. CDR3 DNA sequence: TGCAGCGTTGATTGGCGGGAGGGCCGCAATAATGAGCAGTTCTTC. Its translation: CSVDWREGRNNEQFF.

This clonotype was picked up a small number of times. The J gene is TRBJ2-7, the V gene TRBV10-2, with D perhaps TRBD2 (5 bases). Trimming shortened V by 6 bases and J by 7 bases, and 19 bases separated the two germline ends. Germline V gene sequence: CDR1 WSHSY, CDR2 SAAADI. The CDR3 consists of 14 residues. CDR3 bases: TGCGCCAGCAGAGGAGGACCGATCTATGGGGAGCAGTACTTC. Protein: CASRGGPIYGEQYF.

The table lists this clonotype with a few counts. The CDR3 loop is CASSHGGGDRTYEQYF. CDR3 in DNA: TGTGCCAGCAGCCATGGGGGGGGGGACAGGACCTACGAGCAGTACTTC. The V gene is TRBV21-1, the J gene TRBJ2-7; no DNA check was done on the table's D call, TRBD1. TRBV21-1 counts as a pseudogene. This CDR3 has 16 residues.

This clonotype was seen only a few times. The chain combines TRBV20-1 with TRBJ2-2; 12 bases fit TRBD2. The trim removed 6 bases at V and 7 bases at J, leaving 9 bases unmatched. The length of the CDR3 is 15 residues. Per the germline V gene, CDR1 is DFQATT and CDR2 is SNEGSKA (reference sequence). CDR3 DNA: TGCAGTGCCCTCCTCCCGGGACTAGCGGGCGGGGAGCTGTTTTTT. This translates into CSALLPGLAGGELFF.

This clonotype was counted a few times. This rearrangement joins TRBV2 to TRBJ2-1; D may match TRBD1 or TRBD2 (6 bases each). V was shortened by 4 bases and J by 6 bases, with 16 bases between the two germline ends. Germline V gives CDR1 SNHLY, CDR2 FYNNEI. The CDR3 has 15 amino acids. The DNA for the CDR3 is TGTGCCAGCAGTGTACGGGGGCCAACTCTCAATGAGCAGTTCTTC. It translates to CASSVRGPTLNEQFF. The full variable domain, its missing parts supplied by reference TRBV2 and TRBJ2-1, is EPEVTQTPSHQVTQMGQEVILRCVPISNHLYFYWYRQILGQKVEFLVSFYNNEISEKSEIFDDQFSVERPDGSNFTLKIRSTKLEDSAMYFCASSVRGPTLNEQFFGPGTRLTVL.

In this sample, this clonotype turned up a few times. Here the CDR3 DNA reads TGTGCCAGCAGTTACGACTCCGCCTCGAGCGGGAACATTCAGTACTTC. Translating it yields CASSYDSASSGNIQYF. The genes are TRBV6-5 and TRBJ2-4; a weak D match, TRBD2 (6 bases). Germline CDR1 MNHEY, CDR2 SVGAGI. Trimming stripped 2 bases from V and 7 bases from J, with 18 bases between. The CDR3 is made up of 16 amino acids.

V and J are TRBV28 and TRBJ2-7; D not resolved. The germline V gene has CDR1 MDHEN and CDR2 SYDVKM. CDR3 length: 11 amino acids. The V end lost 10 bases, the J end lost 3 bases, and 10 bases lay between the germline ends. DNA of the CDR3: TGTGCCACCAACGGCGGCTACGAGCAGTACTTC. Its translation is CATNGGYEQYF.

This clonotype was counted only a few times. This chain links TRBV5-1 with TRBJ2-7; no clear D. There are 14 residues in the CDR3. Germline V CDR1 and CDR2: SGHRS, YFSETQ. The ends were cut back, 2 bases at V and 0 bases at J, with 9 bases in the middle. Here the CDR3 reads CASSLIGSSYEQYF. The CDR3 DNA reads TGCGCCAGCAGCTTAATAGGAAGCTCCTACGAGCAGTACTTC.

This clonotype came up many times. Here the CDR3 reads CASSWIQNYEQYF. CDR3 coding DNA: TGTGCCAGCAGCTGGATACAGAACTACGAGCAGTACTTC. The J gene is TRBJ2-7, the V gene TRBV7-2; D gene uncertain. CDR3 size: 13 residues. Germline CDR1 is SGHTA and CDR2 is FQGNSA. Trimming stripped 4 bases from V and 3 bases from J, with 10 bases between.

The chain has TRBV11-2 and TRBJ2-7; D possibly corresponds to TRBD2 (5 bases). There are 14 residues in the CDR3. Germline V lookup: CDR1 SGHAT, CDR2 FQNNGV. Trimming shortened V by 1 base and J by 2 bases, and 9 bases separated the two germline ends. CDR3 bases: TGTGCCAGCAGCTTAGTTCCGGGAACCTACGAGCAGTACTTC. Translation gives CASSLVPGTYEQYF.

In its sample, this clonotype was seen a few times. This CDR3 reads CSVKTGAIYEQYF. CDR3 bases: TGCAGCGTTAAAACAGGGGCGATCTACGAGCAGTACTTC. This chain links TRBV29-1 with TRBJ2-7; 7 bases agree with TRBD1. CDR3 length equals 13 residues. Germline V gene data show CDR1 as SQVTM and CDR2 as ANQGSEA. V lost 5 bases and J lost 3; bases outside the gene matches: 7.

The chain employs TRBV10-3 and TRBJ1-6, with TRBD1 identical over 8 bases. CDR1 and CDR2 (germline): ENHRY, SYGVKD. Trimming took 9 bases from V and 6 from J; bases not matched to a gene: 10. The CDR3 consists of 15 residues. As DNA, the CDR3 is TGTGCCATTAGAAGACAGGGGAGCTCTAATTCACCCCTCCACTTT. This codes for CAIRRQGSSNSPLHF.

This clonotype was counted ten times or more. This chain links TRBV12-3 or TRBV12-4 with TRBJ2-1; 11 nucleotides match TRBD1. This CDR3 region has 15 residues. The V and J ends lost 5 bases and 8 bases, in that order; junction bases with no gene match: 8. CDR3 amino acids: CASSPGTGGRDEQFF. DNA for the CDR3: TGTGCCAGCAGTCCGGGGACAGGGGGTAGGGATGAGCAGTTCTTC.

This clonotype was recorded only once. The CDR3 loop is CASSAILAGGETQYF. DNA of the CDR3: TGTGCCAGCAGTGCCATACTAGCGGGGGGGGAGACCCAGTACTTC. The chain couples TRBV25-1 to TRBJ2-5; 13 bases match TRBD2. Germline CDR1 and CDR2: MGHDK and SYGVNS. Trimming at V came to 4 bases and at J to 5 bases, leaving 4 bases not matched to a gene. The CDR3 is 15 residues long.